Below, 21 T cell receptor beta chains from the same sample are listed, as sequenced in a study of blood T cells in healthy people across ages. A sample-barcoded 5' primer and a J-beta primer mix were used in a second PCR of about 7 to 12 cycles. MiXCR was run by TCRdb on the 5' RACE reads, yielding one entry per CDR3 protein. Of 1.4 million to 1.5 million distinct CDR3 sequences in the sample, approximately 38% are singletons; the top ten hold 7.9%. The sample was blood. The receptors here all came from a woman under 30 in good health.

This clonotype appeared a few times. The genes are TRBV2 and TRBJ2-5, with 9 positions matching TRBD2. CDR1 is SNHLY and CDR2 is FYNNEI in the germline V gene. The CDR3 runs to 14 residues. The V and J ends lost 4 bases and 4 bases, in that order; junction bases with no gene match: 4. Here the CDR3 DNA reads TGTGCCAGCAGTGCCGGGACTAGCCCAGAGACCCAGTACTTC. This translates into CASSAGTSPETQYF.

The rearrangement uses TRBV3-1 and TRBJ2-5; TRBD2 agrees at 14 bases. The junction had 7 bases not matched to a gene; V was cut back by 5 bases and J by 5 bases. This CDR3 is built from 16 residues. Germline V gene data show CDR1 as LGHDT and CDR2 as YNNKEL (reference sequence). The CDR3 protein is CASSKGTSGSWETQYF. Written as DNA, the CDR3 is TGTGCCAGCAGCAAAGGGACTAGCGGGAGTTGGGAGACCCAGTACTTC.

The chain joins TRBV6-4 to TRBJ2-7; D unclear. Trimming removed 8 bases from V and 0 bases from J, with 14 bases in between. Germline lookup yields CDR1 MRHNA and CDR2 SNTAGT. The CDR3 spans 14 residues. The CDR3 spells CASHGKGSSYEQYF. The CDR3 DNA is TGTGCCAGCCATGGAAAAGGTAGCTCCTACGAGCAGTACTTC.

V and J are TRBV12-3 or TRBV12-4 and TRBJ2-2; 7 positions match TRBD1. V was pared by 6 bases and J by 3 bases, with 7 bases of the junction left unmatched. The CDR3 extends over 15 amino acids. The CDR3 reads CASRPLDRDTGELFF. In nucleotides, the CDR3 is TGTGCCAGCAGACCTCTTGACAGGGACACCGGGGAGCTGTTTTTT.

The J gene is TRBJ2-5, the V gene TRBV20-1; 8 nucleotides agree with TRBD1. After removal of 3 bases from V and 4 bases from J, the junction contained 4 bases not matched to a gene. The CDR3 covers 13 residues. Germline assignment: CDR1 DFQATT and CDR2 SNEGSKA (reference sequence). The CDR3 region is CSASSTGAETQYF. The CDR3 DNA reads as TGCAGTGCTAGTTCGACAGGGGCAGAGACCCAGTACTTC.

This chain uses TRBV5-1 with TRBJ2-3; D perhaps matches TRBD2 (5 bases). Per germline, CDR1 SGHRS and CDR2 YFSETQ. Trimming cost V 1 base and J 0 bases, with 15 bases left between them. CDR3 length: 17 residues. The CDR3 is CASSLNLAQASTDTQYF. DNA of the CDR3: TGCGCCAGCAGCTTGAATCTAGCCCAAGCTAGCACAGATACGCAGTATTTT.

The chain carries TRBV6-5 and TRBJ2-2; 7 bases line up with TRBD2. With V trimmed by 6 bases and J by 6 bases, 13 bases remained unmatched. From germline, CDR1 is MNHEY and CDR2 SVGAGI. The CDR3 is made up of 16 amino acids. CDR3 bases: TGTGCCAGCAGATCCTACTCAGCGGGGCCCGCCGGGGAGCTGTTTTTT. Protein sequence: CASRSYSAGPAGELFF.

The chain uses TRBV15 and TRBJ2-7, with 8 bases aligning to TRBD1. The J segment lost 4 bases and the V segment lost 0 bases, leaving 5 bases of the junction unmatched. Germline lookup yields CDR1 LNHNV and CDR2 YYDKDF (reference sequence). There are 15 residues in the CDR3. This chain's CDR3 is CATSRDGYRGYEQYF. In DNA, the CDR3 is TGTGCCACCAGCAGAGATGGTTACAGGGGGTACGAGCAGTACTTC.

The V call is TRBV12-5, the J call TRBJ1-2; no clear D gene. Germline CDR1 LGHNT, CDR2 FRNRAP. This CDR3 comprises 15 residues. Trimming removed 0 bases at V and 0 bases at J, with 8 bases between. Here the CDR3 DNA reads TGTGCTAGTGGTTTGGTAATTGACCCTAACTATGGCTACACCTTC. It codes for CASGLVIDPNYGYTF.

This sequence joins TRBV7-2 and TRBJ2-2; 8 bases align to TRBD2. The CDR3 is 16 residues long. Germline V gene sequence: CDR1 SGHTA, CDR2 FQGNSA. After removal of 7 bases from V and 2 bases from J, the junction contained 9 bases not matched to a gene. As DNA, the CDR3 is TGTGCCAGCACCAGTTTCGGGGGGGCAAACACCGGGGAGCTGTTTTTT. As protein: CASTSFGGANTGELFF.

The chain couples TRBV12-3 or TRBV12-4 to TRBJ2-3; 13 positions agree with TRBD2. The CDR3 consists of 17 residues. The V gene end was trimmed by 3 bases and the J gene end by 5 bases; junction bases not matched to a gene: 8. Here the CDR3 DNA reads TGTGCCAGCAGTTTCCTCGGACTAGCGGGAGAAGGAGATACGCAGTATTTT. Residues: CASSFLGLAGEGDTQYF.

The chain carries TRBV14 and TRBJ2-1; possibly TRBD1 for D (5 bases). V was pared by 0 bases and J by 15 bases, with 21 bases between. In germline, CDR1 is SGHDN, CDR2 FVKESK. The CDR3 sequence is 15 residues long. The CDR3 loop is CASSQEYGRELPLFF. The CDR3 region has the DNA TGTGCCAGCAGCCAAGAGTACGGCAGGGAACTCCCCTTGTTCTTC. Filled out from reference TRBV14 and TRBJ2-1, the complete variable domain reads EAGVTQFPSHSVIEKGQTVTLRCDPISGHDNLYWYRRVMGKEIKFLLHFVKESKQDESGMPNNRFLAERTGGTYSTLKVQPAELEDSGVYFCASSQEYGRELPLFFGPGTRLTVL.

This clonotype has just a few counts. The chain combines TRBV6-5 with TRBJ2-7, with D hard to call. The CDR3 sequence is 14 residues long. Germline CDR1 MNHEY, CDR2 SVGAGI. The V and J ends lost 5 bases and 4 bases respectively, with 15 bases between them. This CDR3 is CASSRARDGYEQYF. The CDR3 DNA sequence: TGTGCCAGCAGTCGAGCTAGGGATGGATACGAGCAGTACTTC.

This clonotype was counted between two and nine times. CDR3 residues: CSANRQGGADTQYF. CDR3 sequence (DNA): TGCAGTGCTAACAGACAGGGAGGAGCAGATACGCAGTATTTT. The rearrangement links TRBV20-1 to TRBJ2-3; D may be TRBD1 (7 bases). The germline V gene has CDR1 DFQATT and CDR2 SNEGSKA (reference sequence). This CDR3 contains 14 residues. V lost 4 bases, J lost 4 bases, and 15 bases lay in between.

This chain links TRBV20-1 with TRBJ2-6, with TRBD1 matching 8 bases. The CDR3 totals 16 residues. CDR1 and CDR2 (germline): DFQATT, SNEGSKA (reference sequence). V gave up 3 bases and J gave up 4 bases; unmatched junction bases: 8. CDR3 in DNA: TGCAGTGCTAGGGCAGGGGGCGCATCAGGGGCCAACGTCCTGACTTTC. Encoded protein: CSARAGGASGANVLTF.

This chain connects TRBV4-2 to TRBJ1-2; D might be TRBD1 (6 bases). CDR3 length: 15 residues. Germline CDR1 and CDR2: LGHNA and YNFKEQ. The V end was cut by 1 base, the J end by 8 bases, with 17 bases between. CDR3 residues: CASSQVRCWTEGYTF. The CDR3 nucleotides are TGTGCCAGCAGCCAAGTACGTTGTTGGACAGAAGGCTACACCTTC.

The chain combines TRBV2 with TRBJ2-3, with TRBD1 matching over 11 bases. The J segment lost 4 bases and the V segment lost 11 bases, leaving 11 bases of the junction unmatched. CDR3 size: 15 residues. Germline CDR1 and CDR2: SNHLY and FYNNEI. The CDR3 is CAVGGQGVRADTQYF. CDR3 bases: TGTGCCGTGGGGGGACAGGGGGTTCGTGCAGATACGCAGTATTTT. Together with reference TRBV2 and TRBJ2-3, the CDR3 gives the full variable domain: EPEVTQTPSHQVTQMGQEVILRCVPISNHLYFYWYRQILGQKVEFLVSFYNNEISEKSEIFDDQFSVERPDGSNFTLKIRSTKLEDSAMYFCAVGGQGVRADTQYFGPGTRLTVL.

The V call is TRBV20-1, the J call TRBJ2-7; tentative D call: TRBD1 (6 bases). This CDR3 has 14 amino acids. Germline-derived CDR1 and CDR2 are DFQATT and SNEGSKA (reference sequence). CDR3 sequence: CSATGQAKVYEQYF. The CDR3 region has the DNA TGCAGCGCCACAGGGCAGGCGAAAGTTTACGAGCAGTACTTC.

This clonotype was seen only a few times. The chain combines TRBV30 with TRBJ2-4; D uncertain. The V end lost 2 bases, the J end lost 3 bases, and 11 bases lay between the germline ends. Germline V gene data show CDR1 as GTSNPN and CDR2 as SVGIG (reference sequence). This CDR3 spans 14 amino acids. CDR3 sequence reads: CAWSTGGSKNIQYF. In DNA, the CDR3 is TGTGCCTGGAGTACGGGCGGAAGCAAAAACATTCAGTACTTC.

The rearrangement links TRBV27 to TRBJ2-1; 9 bases match TRBD1. This CDR3 region has 18 residues. The germline CDR1 and CDR2 sequences are MNHEY and SMNVEV (reference sequence). The J segment lost 8 bases and the V segment lost 3 bases, leaving 17 bases of the junction unmatched. This CDR3 is CASSLVQFPGQGFYEQFF. CDR3 DNA: TGTGCCAGCAGTTTGGTCCAATTCCCGGGACAGGGATTCTATGAGCAGTTCTTC.

This clonotype occurred a few times. V usage is TRBV4-2 and J usage is TRBJ2-7, with 9 bases matching TRBD2. After removal of 1 base from V and 3 bases from J, the junction contained 4 bases not matched to a gene. Germline V gene lookup returns CDR1 LGHNA and CDR2 YNFKEQ. This CDR3 is 15 amino acids long. In DNA form, the CDR3 reads TGTGCCAGCAGCCAAGGAGCTAGCGGGGTCTACGAGCAGTACTTC. This gives the protein CASSQGASGVYEQYF.